Shown below are 27 T cell receptor beta chains from a single sample sequenced in a study of T cells after yellow fever vaccination. TCRdb ran MiXCR on the 5' RACE reads and lists one entry per CDR3 protein. The sample has hundreds of thousands of distinct CDR3 sequences, 3% to 4.5% seen once; the top ten hold around 24%. The sample was PBMCs, taken on the day of the yellow fever booster vaccination. The receptors shown here come from a man aged 18 to 30 who received the YFV17D yellow fever vaccine.

This clonotype occurred a few times. The CDR3 here is CASSTRRDRVNQPQHF. CDR3 nucleotides: TGTGCCAGCAGCACCCGGAGGGACAGGGTCAATCAGCCCCAGCATTTT. The chain uses TRBV6-1 and TRBJ1-5; the match to TRBD1 covers 9 bases. J gave up 3 bases and V 6 bases, and 9 bases lay outside the gene matches. This CDR3 comprises 16 residues. The germline CDR1 and CDR2 sequences are MNHNS and SASEGT.

The table lists this clonotype with many counts. The V gene is TRBV5-1, the J gene TRBJ1-1; no firm D call. From germline, CDR1 is SGHRS and CDR2 YFSETQ. There are 13 residues in the CDR3. Trimming removed 4 bases at V and 0 bases at J, with 7 bases between. CDR3 in DNA: TGCGCCAGCAGCCGGACCCTGAACACTGAAGCTTTCTTT. Protein sequence: CASSRTLNTEAFF. Together with reference TRBV5-1 and TRBJ1-1, the CDR3 gives the full variable domain: KAGVTQTPRYLIKTRGQQVTLSCSPISGHRSVSWYQQTPGQGLQFLFEYFSETQRNKGNFPGRFSGRQFSNSRSEMNVSTLELGDSALYLCASSRTLNTEAFFGQGTRLTVV.

This clonotype came up a few times. This chain's CDR3 is CASYRLGRPNEQFF. The CDR3 bases are TGTGCCAGTTACCGTTTGGGGCGACCCAATGAGCAGTTCTTC. V gene TRBV2 combines with J gene TRBJ2-1; tentative D call: TRBD1 (5 bases). Trimming took off 9 bases at V and 6 bases at J, with 18 bases between the two ends. The germline gives CDR1 SNHLY, CDR2 FYNNEI. This CDR3 has 14 amino acids.

This clonotype has a count of ten or more. V and J are TRBV7-3 and TRBJ2-2, with 8 bases that match TRBD2. The CDR3 spans 18 residues. In germline, CDR1 is SGHTA, CDR2 FQGTGA. The V and J ends lost 2 bases and 3 bases, in that order; junction bases with no gene match: 11. In DNA form, the CDR3 reads TGTGCCAGCAGCTTATCGATCCAGCGGGGGCCTCACACCGGGGAGCTGTTTTTT. Its translation: CASSLSIQRGPHTGELFF.

The sample holds many counts of this clonotype. Sequence at one end of the junction differs from germline and may be a read error. J is TRBJ2-1 and V is TRBV5-6; the match to TRBD2 covers 9 bases. The length of the CDR3 is 15 residues. CDR1 and CDR2 from the germline V gene are SGHDT and YYEEEE. Here the CDR3 reads CTSSLVSGGNNEQFF. CDR3 coding DNA: TGTACCAGCAGCTTGGTTAGCGGGGGTAACAATGAGCAGTTCTTC.

The chain carries TRBV6-1 and TRBJ2-3; TRBD2 matches 8 bases. J lost 4 bases, V lost 8 bases, and 8 bases had no gene match. CDR3 length: 14 amino acids. CDR1 MNHNS and CDR2 SASEGT come from the germline V gene. CDR3 loop: CASVDGGAADTQYF. The CDR3 coding sequence is TGTGCCAGCGTAGACGGGGGGGCCGCAGATACGCAGTATTTT.

The gene calls are TRBV20-1 and TRBJ2-3, with unresolved D. CDR1 is DFQATT, CDR2 SNEGSKA, per germline (reference sequence). Trimming removed 1 base at V and 2 bases at J, with 7 bases between. The CDR3 has 13 amino acids. The CDR3 loop is CSARGENTDTQYF. CDR3 nucleotides: TGCAGTGCTAGAGGAGAAAACACAGATACGCAGTATTTT.

This clonotype was recorded a few times. This chain connects TRBV20-1 to TRBJ1-4, with TRBD1 identical over 7 bases. Germline V gene data show CDR1 as DFQATT and CDR2 as SNEGSKA (reference sequence). The CDR3 sequence is 13 residues long. V shed 3 bases and J 7 bases; nucleotides not matched to a gene: 5. CDR3 nucleotides: TGCAGTGCTAGGCCGGGACAGCTTGAAAAACTGTTTTTT. Protein: CSARPGQLEKLFF.

This clonotype was counted many times. The chain employs TRBV4-2 and TRBJ1-2; D remains unclear. V lost 0 bases and J 8 bases, leaving 10 bases between the germline ends. There are 13 residues in the CDR3. Germline-derived CDR1 and CDR2 are LGHNA and YNFKEQ. CDR3 amino acids: CASSQEGSGGYTF. CDR3 DNA sequence: TGTGCCAGCAGCCAAGAAGGTTCTGGCGGCTACACCTTC.

The chain recombines TRBV19 with TRBJ2-4; TRBD1 agrees at 8 bases. CDR3 length equals 16 residues. Germline CDR1 is LNHDA and CDR2 is SQIVND (reference sequence). V shed 7 bases, J shed 3 bases, and the junction held 11 bases outside the gene matches. The CDR3 region is CASTRTGGVGKNIQYF. The CDR3, as DNA: TGTGCCAGTACCAGAACAGGGGGTGTTGGCAAAAACATTCAGTACTTC.

Many counts were recorded for this clonotype. V and J are TRBV5-4 and TRBJ2-7; D possibly corresponds to TRBD1 (5 bases). Germline assignment: CDR1 SGHNT and CDR2 YYREEE (reference sequence). This CDR3 comprises 15 residues. V lost 2 bases and J 0 bases, leaving 12 bases between the germline ends. The CDR3 here is CASSFQGSASYEQYF. In DNA, the CDR3 is TGTGCCAGCAGCTTCCAGGGTTCGGCCTCCTACGAGCAGTACTTC.

This clonotype was counted ten times or more. The chain employs TRBV12-5 and TRBJ2-1, with D uncertain. V was clipped by 1 base and J by 5 bases, with 6 bases between them. The CDR3 sequence is 13 residues long. Germline V gene data show CDR1 as LGHNT and CDR2 as FRNRAP. As DNA, the CDR3 is TGTGCTAGTGGTTTGGAGACACACAATGAGCAGTTCTTC. This gives the protein CASGLETHNEQFF.

This clonotype showed up just a few times. The CDR3 region has the DNA TGTGCCAGCAGCTTAGTTCCAGGCCATTTGGGGGAGACCCAGTACTTC. It translates to CASSLVPGHLGETQYF. The chain has TRBV7-9 and TRBJ2-5; D is undetermined. V shed 1 base and J shed 5 bases, with 17 bases lying between them. Per the germline V gene, CDR1 is SEHNR and CDR2 is FQNEAQ (reference sequence). The CDR3 extends over 16 amino acids.

This clonotype was seen many times. V gene TRBV7-8 combines with J gene TRBJ2-7, with a weak D call TRBD1 (5 bases). The CDR3 length is 13 residues. Germline values: CDR1 SGHVS, CDR2 FQNEAQ. V was cut by 5 bases and J by 1 base, with 9 bases left in between. CDR3 in DNA: TGTGCCAGCAGCCTAGACAGTTCCTACGAGCAGTACGTC. Protein: CASSLDSSYEQYV.

This clonotype has at least ten counts. This chain uses TRBV7-8 with TRBJ2-1; 8 bases agree with TRBD1. CDR3 length: 16 residues. Germline-derived CDR1 and CDR2 are SGHVS and FQNEAQ. V shed 5 bases and J 1 base; nucleotides not matched to a gene: 7. The CDR3 nucleotides read TGTGCCAGCAGCCCCCAGGGGGCGGGTTCCTACAATGAGCAGTTCTTC. This encodes CASSPQGAGSYNEQFF.

This clonotype was seen a few times. This sequence joins TRBV7-2 and TRBJ2-5; D call uncertain. The CDR3 extends over 13 amino acids. In germline, CDR1 is SGHTA, CDR2 FQGNSA. V lost 3 bases, J lost 1 base, and 6 bases lay in between. The CDR3 sequence: CASSFARQETQYF. CDR3 nucleotide sequence: TGTGCCAGCAGCTTCGCTCGCCAAGAGACCCAGTACTTC.

The V call is TRBV29-1, the J call TRBJ2-7, with a tentative D call TRBD1 (8 bases). The CDR3 has 12 amino acids. Trimming took 5 bases from V and 7 from J, leaving 15 bases between them. Germline V gene sequence: CDR1 SQVTM, CDR2 ANQGSEA. The CDR3 here is CSVSTGEGEQYF. CDR3 nucleotides: TGCAGCGTTTCGACAGGGGAGGGAGAGCAGTACTTC.

The chain links TRBV15 to TRBJ2-6; D is unresolved. Germline V gene data show CDR1 as LNHNV and CDR2 as YYDKDF (reference sequence). This CDR3 is built from 16 residues. V was pared by 1 base and J by 0 bases, with 7 bases between. CDR3 loop: CATSRGQASGANVLTF. CDR3 nucleotides: TGTGCCACCAGCAGAGGTCAGGCCTCTGGGGCCAACGTCCTGACTTTC.

There are many counts of this clonotype. V is TRBV20-1 and J is TRBJ1-5; no clear D gene. The CDR3 extends over 16 amino acids. In germline, CDR1 is DFQATT, CDR2 SNEGSKA (reference sequence). V was cut by 0 bases and J by 2 bases, with 14 bases left in between. CDR3 in amino acids: CSARDNEGWGNQPQHF. In DNA, the CDR3 is TGCAGTGCTAGAGATAACGAGGGTTGGGGCAATCAGCCCCAGCATTTT.

This clonotype has just a few counts. The chain links TRBV7-9 to TRBJ1-1; D gene unclear. V was shortened by 10 bases and J by 1 base, with 10 bases between the two germline ends. The CDR3 loop spans 12 amino acids. CDR1 and CDR2 from the germline V gene are SEHNR and FQNEAQ (reference sequence). CDR3 protein: CAIERGNTEAFF. CDR3 DNA sequence: TGTGCCATCGAGCGGGGGAACACTGAAGCTTTCTTT.

This clonotype was detected a few times. The chain joins TRBV7-3 to TRBJ2-1; 7 bases align to TRBD2. The CDR3 consists of 16 residues. Germline V gene lookup returns CDR1 SGHTA and CDR2 FQGTGA. V was clipped by 6 bases and J by 6 bases; unmatched bases: 14. The CDR3: CASSQSSGVAPNEQFF. The CDR3 DNA follows: TGTGCCAGCAGTCAATCTAGCGGTGTGGCTCCCAATGAGCAGTTCTTC.

The chain joins TRBV6-1 to TRBJ2-7, with D perhaps matching TRBD2 (5 bases). CDR3 length: 14 amino acids. The germline V gene encodes CDR1 MNHNS and CDR2 SASEGT. V lost 5 bases to trimming and J lost 6 bases, with 17 bases between them. CDR3 in DNA: TGTGCCAGCAGTCCATCCGGGGTGATGGTCGAGCAGTACTTC. Its translation is CASSPSGVMVEQYF.

The chain couples TRBV9 to TRBJ2-1; TRBD2 matches at 11 bases. Germline trimming cut 5 bases from V and 5 bases from J; bases unmatched to any gene: 3. The V gene's germline CDR1 is SGDLS and CDR2 YYNGEE. The CDR3 has 14 amino acids. Here the CDR3 DNA reads TGTGCCAGCAGTAGCGGGGGGGGCGACAATGAGCAGTTCTTC. It specifies CASSSGGGDNEQFF.

In its sample, this clonotype was seen a few times. V usage is TRBV24-1 and J usage is TRBJ2-3; 10 bases fit TRBD1. The CDR3 is 14 amino acids. Per the germline V gene, CDR1 is KGHDR and CDR2 is SFDVKD. V shed 7 bases, J shed 1 base, and the junction held 1 base outside the gene matches. The CDR3 DNA sequence: TGTGCCACCAGAGGACAGGGGGGCACAGATACGCAGTATTTT. Its translation: CATRGQGGTDTQYF.

This clonotype was picked up many times. The chain combines TRBV4-1 with TRBJ2-5, with 8 bases fitting TRBD2. Germline V gene sequence: CDR1 MGHRA, CDR2 YSYEKL. The CDR3 is made up of 15 amino acids. The J segment lost 4 bases and the V segment lost 4 bases, leaving 8 bases of the junction unmatched. The CDR3 loop is CASSPLGGGRETQYF. CDR3 nucleotides: TGCGCCAGCAGCCCCCTAGGCGGGGGGAGAGAGACCCAGTACTTC.

This clonotype was counted many times. V is TRBV6-5 and J is TRBJ2-5, with D tentatively TRBD2 (5 bases). The CDR3 contains 13 residues. Germline V gene lookup returns CDR1 MNHEY and CDR2 SVGAGI. The V end was cut by 7 bases, the J end by 2 bases, with 11 bases between. The chain's CDR3 is CASNLAPQETQYF. In DNA, the CDR3 is TGTGCCAGCAATCTAGCTCCTCAAGAGACCCAGTACTTC.

This clonotype appeared a few times. The chain joins TRBV4-1 to TRBJ1-5; TRBD1 is a possible D gene (6 bases). CDR1 is MGHRA and CDR2 is YSYEKL in the germline V gene. This CDR3 is 14 amino acids long. V was pared by 1 base and J by 6 bases, with 10 bases between. In nucleotides, the CDR3 is TGCGCCAGCAGCCAAGGAGGGGGGACTCAGCCCCAGCATTTT. This translates into CASSQGGGTQPQHF.